This T cell receptor beta chain was retrieved from a study of T cell changes during pregnancy in multiple sclerosis. The table came from immunoSEQ multiplex PCR; TCRdb's copy has only in-frame clones and leaves some out. The data hold around 60,000 clones, with nearly 90% observed a single time. The specimen was peripheral blood, collected in the first trimester of pregnancy. The TCR originated in a female donor with multiple sclerosis, enrolled in a pregnancy study.

The CDR3 reads CASSLSMGPVKLFF. The DNA for the CDR3 is TGTGCCAGCAGTTTATCGATGGGCCCAGTGAAACTGTTTTTT. J is TRBJ1-4 and V is TRBV27, with unresolved D. V was cut by 0 bases and J by 11 bases, with 13 bases left in between. This CDR3 region has 14 residues. Per the germline V gene, CDR1 is MNHEY and CDR2 is SMNVEV (reference sequence).